What follows is one T cell receptor (beta chain) and its context. Antigen specificity is unknown. The source of the sample is a study of shared clonotypes between healthy human individuals. Regarding the study as a whole: Non-shared clonotypes had lower generation probabilities than clonotypes shared by all four sorted-subset donors.

TCRdb's table, derived via immunoSEQ multiplex PCR, lists solely in-frame clones and lacks some. The sample holds roughly 2 million clones, around 95% seen once. The CDR3 consists of 13 residues. Germline values: CDR1 ENHRY, CDR2 SYGVKD. Germline trimming cut 10 bases from V and 5 bases from J; bases unmatched to any gene: 4. The TCR comes from a young man in good health. Sequencing was performed on naive CD4+ T cells sorted from blood. Described subset: CD45RA+ positively selected. V gene TRBV10-3 combines with J gene TRBJ2-1; TRBD2 matches 11 bases. In DNA, the CDR3 is TGTGCCAGCGCGGGACTAGCGGACAATGAGCAGTTCTTC. The encoded protein is CASAGLADNEQFF.